The 18 T cell receptor beta chains given below trace back to one sample, sequenced in a study of shared clonotypes between healthy human individuals. This table comes from immunoSEQ multiplex PCR, and its TCRdb copy is limited to in-frame clones, with some not included. The table includes millions of clones, over 85% detected once. Sequencing was done on a sample of naive CD4+ T cells from PBMCs. Subset indicated: CD45RA+ positively selected. All receptors derive from a man younger than 35 in good health. Some clones in this sample may be carry-over from other donors' samples.

The chain links TRBV4-1 to TRBJ2-3; possibly TRBD2 for D (7 bases). This CDR3 is built from 16 residues. CDR1 and CDR2 from the germline V gene are MGHRA and YSYEKL. V shed 4 bases and J shed 0 bases, with 14 bases lying between them. DNA for the CDR3: TGCGCCAGCAGCCCGATGGGGGGGCCTAGCACAGATACGCAGTATTTT. Translating it yields CASSPMGGPSTDTQYF.

The chain carries TRBV4-1 and TRBJ2-2; unclear D gene. The germline V and J ends were trimmed by 1 base and 4 bases, with 4 bases remaining between them. The CDR3 length is 13 residues. Germline CDR1 reads MGHRA; CDR2 reads YSYEKL. The CDR3 DNA reads as TGCGCCAGCAGCCAAGTAGGCACCGGGGAGCTGTTTTTT. This translates into CASSQVGTGELFF.

J is TRBJ2-5 and V is TRBV11-2, with unresolved D. Germline CDR1 is SGHAT and CDR2 is FQNNGV. V was clipped by 1 base and J by 4 bases, with 7 bases between them. This CDR3 is 13 amino acids long. This CDR3 is CASSLVIGETQYF. The DNA for the CDR3 is TGTGCCAGCAGCTTAGTGATAGGAGAGACCCAGTACTTC.

The chain joins TRBV6-4 to TRBJ2-1; TRBD1 matches 8 bases. V lost 4 bases and J lost 8; bases outside the gene matches: 13. The CDR3 totals 16 residues. In germline, CDR1 is MRHNA, CDR2 SNTAGT. The CDR3 here is CASSARGQARWDEQFF. The CDR3 DNA sequence: TGTGCCAGCAGTGCCCGGGGACAGGCCAGATGGGATGAGCAGTTCTTC.

This clone occurred once. CDR3 sequence: CASSLVGRVEREKLFF. The CDR3 coding sequence is TGTGCCAGCAGCCTTGTGGGCCGGGTTGAAAGGGAAAAACTGTTTTTT. This rearrangement joins TRBV7-9 to TRBJ1-4; D gene uncertain. The CDR3 is 16 amino acids. Trimming stripped 5 bases from V and 8 bases from J, with 21 bases between. Per germline, CDR1 SEHNR and CDR2 FQNEAQ (reference sequence).

This clone appeared a single time. This chain uses TRBV7-2 with TRBJ2-5; 8 nucleotides match TRBD1. CDR3 length equals 13 residues. J gave up 4 bases and V 5 bases, and 3 bases lay outside the gene matches. Per germline, CDR1 SGHTA and CDR2 FQGNSA. The CDR3, as DNA: TGTGCCAGCAGCCAGGGGGCAGGAGAGACCCAGTACTTC. Translating it yields CASSQGAGETQYF.

The chain combines TRBV5-4 with TRBJ1-4, with 8 bases fitting TRBD1. Trimming removed 2 bases from V and 5 bases from J; junction bases left unmatched: 5. CDR3 length: 15 amino acids. Germline CDR1 reads SGHNT; CDR2 reads YYREEE (reference sequence). The CDR3 loop is CASSFAGGGNEKLFF. The CDR3 region has the DNA TGTGCCAGCAGCTTCGCAGGGGGCGGCAATGAAAAACTGTTTTTT.

The chain is built from TRBV5-6 and TRBJ1-2; weak D call: TRBD1 (6 bases). Between the trimmed V and J ends, which lost 6 bases and 1 base, there was a span of 25 bases. CDR3 length equals 18 residues. Germline CDR1 reads SGHDT; CDR2 reads YYEEEE. CDR3 DNA: TGTGCCAGCACCCCGAGAGGGACACATAGGTGGGATAACTATGGCTACACCTTC. Protein product: CASTPRGTHRWDNYGYTF.

The chain employs TRBV7-9 and TRBJ1-2; no firm D call. Trimming shortened V by 2 bases and J by 6 bases, and 22 bases separated the two germline ends. This CDR3 comprises 17 residues. CDR1 is SEHNR and CDR2 is FQNEAQ in the germline V gene (reference sequence). The CDR3 sequence: CASSLNVGFTWWDGYTF. The CDR3 nucleotides are TGTGCCAGCAGCTTAAATGTGGGATTCACCTGGTGGGATGGCTACACCTTC. The whole variable domain, remainder taken from reference TRBV7-9 and TRBJ1-2, is DTGVSQNPRHKITKRGQNVTFRCDPISEHNRLYWYRQTLGQGPEFLTYFQNEAQLEKSRLLSDRFSAERPKGSFSTLEIQRTEQGDSAMYLCASSLNVGFTWWDGYTFGSGTRLTVV.

The rearrangement links TRBV19 to TRBJ2-1; perhaps TRBD1 as D (5 bases). V was clipped by 0 bases and J by 0 bases, with 9 bases between them. The CDR3 is 16 residues long. CDR1 LNHDA and CDR2 SQIVND come from the germline V gene (reference sequence). As DNA, the CDR3 is TGTGCCAGTAGTATAGATCGGCAGGGCTCCTACAATGAGCAGTTCTTC. This sequence encodes CASSIDRQGSYNEQFF.

J is TRBJ1-1 and V is TRBV2; no clear D. Trimming removed 6 bases at V and 4 bases at J, with 18 bases between. The CDR3 sequence is 15 residues long. From germline, CDR1 is SNHLY and CDR2 FYNNEI. CDR3 coding DNA: TGTGCCAGCAGGGCCCGCCGAGGGAAGGCCACTGAAGCTTTCTTT. It is translated as CASRARRGKATEAFF.

The CDR3 loop reads CASSPIRTGKGYTF. CDR3 nucleotide sequence: TGTGCCAGCAGCCCGATACGGACAGGGAAGGGCTACACCTTC. The chain recombines TRBV11-2 with TRBJ1-2; 8 bases match TRBD1. V lost 5 bases, J lost 8 bases, and 10 bases stayed unmatched. This CDR3 region has 14 residues. Germline assignment: CDR1 SGHAT and CDR2 FQNNGV.

The chain has TRBV2 and TRBJ1-2; D unresolved. Germline CDR1 and CDR2: SNHLY and FYNNEI. V shed 2 bases and J shed 7 bases, with 11 bases lying between them. CDR3 length: 13 residues. The CDR3, as DNA: TGTGCCAGCAGTGAAACCCTGGCGGGTGGCTACACCTTC. It codes for CASSETLAGGYTF.

A remark on this clone: The same CDR3 is also encoded by other DNA sequences in this sample. The chain carries TRBV2 and TRBJ1-1, with D perhaps matching TRBD1 (5 bases). Germline lookup yields CDR1 SNHLY and CDR2 FYNNEI. The CDR3 is made up of 14 amino acids. Deletions cut 4 bases from V and 1 base from J, with 10 bases between. This chain's CDR3 is CASSGPGRNTEAFF. The CDR3 DNA follows: TGTGCCAGCAGTGGCCCGGGACGGAACACTGAAGCTTTCTTT. Full variable domain (missing parts from reference TRBV2 and TRBJ1-1): EPEVTQTPSHQVTQMGQEVILRCVPISNHLYFYWYRQILGQKVEFLVSFYNNEISEKSEIFDDQFSVERPDGSNFTLKIRSTKLEDSAMYFCASSGPGRNTEAFFGQGTRLTVV.

Points on this clone: Distinct nucleotide sequences in the sample also encode this CDR3. The rearrangement joins TRBV20-1 to TRBJ2-5; perhaps D is TRBD1 or TRBD2 (5 bases each). V was cut by 3 bases and J by 4 bases, with 6 bases left in between. CDR1 and CDR2 from the germline V gene are DFQATT and SNEGSKA (reference sequence). The CDR3 loop spans 11 amino acids. The CDR3 region has the DNA TGCAGTGCTAGTGGGGGAGAGACCCAGTACTTC. This encodes CSASGGETQYF.

This chain connects TRBV6-1 to TRBJ1-4, with D perhaps TRBD1 (5 bases). The CDR3 covers 17 residues. The germline V gene encodes CDR1 MNHNS and CDR2 SASEGT. The ends were cut back, 1 base at V and 0 bases at J, with 12 bases in the middle. The CDR3 spells CASSEVGQYATNEKLFF. DNA for the CDR3: TGTGCCAGCAGTGAAGTGGGGCAGTACGCAACTAATGAAAAACTGTTTTTT.

The rearrangement uses TRBV2 and TRBJ2-5, with 15 nucleotides matching TRBD2. The CDR3 runs to 17 residues. Trimming took 7 bases from V and 4 from J; bases not matched to a gene: 10. The V gene's germline CDR1 is SNHLY and CDR2 FYNNEI. The CDR3, as DNA: TGTGCCAGCATGGGGGGACTAGCGGGAGGATGGCGAGAGACCCAGTACTTC. Protein sequence: CASMGGLAGGWRETQYF.

V gene TRBV5-1 combines with J gene TRBJ2-6; no clear D. CDR1 and CDR2 from the germline V gene are SGHRS and YFSETQ. The V end was cut by 1 base, the J end by 0 bases, with 8 bases between. The CDR3 runs to 16 residues. The CDR3 sequence: CASSLNVNSGANVLTF. In DNA, the CDR3 is TGCGCCAGCAGCTTGAACGTCAACTCTGGGGCCAACGTCCTGACTTTC.